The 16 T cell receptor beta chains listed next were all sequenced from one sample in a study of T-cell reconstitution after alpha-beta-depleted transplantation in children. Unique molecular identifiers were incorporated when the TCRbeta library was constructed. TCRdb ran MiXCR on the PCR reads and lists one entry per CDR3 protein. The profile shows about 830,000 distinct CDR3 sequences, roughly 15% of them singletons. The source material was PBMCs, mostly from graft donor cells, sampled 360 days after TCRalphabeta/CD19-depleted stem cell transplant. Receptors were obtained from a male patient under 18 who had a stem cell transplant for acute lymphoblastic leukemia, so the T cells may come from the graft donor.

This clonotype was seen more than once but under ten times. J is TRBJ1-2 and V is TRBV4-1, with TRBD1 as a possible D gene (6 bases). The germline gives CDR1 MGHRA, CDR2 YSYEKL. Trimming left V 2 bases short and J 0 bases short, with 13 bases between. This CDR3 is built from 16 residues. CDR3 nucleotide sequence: TGCGCCAGCAGCCAAAACCATCAGGGGCCTAACTATGGCTACACCTTC. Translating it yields CASSQNHQGPNYGYTF.

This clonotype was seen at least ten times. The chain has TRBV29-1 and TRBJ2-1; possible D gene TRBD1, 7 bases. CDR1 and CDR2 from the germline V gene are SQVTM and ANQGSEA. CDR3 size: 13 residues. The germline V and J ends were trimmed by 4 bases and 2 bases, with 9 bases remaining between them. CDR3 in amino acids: CSVAGGTYNEQFF. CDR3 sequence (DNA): TGCAGCGTTGCAGGGGGGACCTACAATGAGCAGTTCTTC.

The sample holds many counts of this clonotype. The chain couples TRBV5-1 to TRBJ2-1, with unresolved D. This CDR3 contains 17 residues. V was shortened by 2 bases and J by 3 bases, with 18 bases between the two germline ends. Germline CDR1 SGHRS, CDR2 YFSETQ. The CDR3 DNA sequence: TGCGCCAGCAGCTTAGACCCTCCGAGTGGGGTCTACAATGAGCAGTTCTTC. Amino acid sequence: CASSLDPPSGVYNEQFF.

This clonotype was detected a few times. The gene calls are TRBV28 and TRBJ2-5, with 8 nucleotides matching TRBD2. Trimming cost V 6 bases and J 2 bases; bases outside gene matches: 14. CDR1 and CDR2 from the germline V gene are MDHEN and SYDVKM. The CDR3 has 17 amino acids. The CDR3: CASSSQLTSGPQETQYF. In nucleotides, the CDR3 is TGTGCCAGCAGCTCCCAACTAACTAGCGGACCTCAAGAGACCCAGTACTTC.

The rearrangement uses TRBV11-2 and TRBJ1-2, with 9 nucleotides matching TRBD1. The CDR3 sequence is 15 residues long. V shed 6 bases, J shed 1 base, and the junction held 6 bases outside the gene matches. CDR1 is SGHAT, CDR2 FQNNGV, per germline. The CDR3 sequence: CASRPPGQGNYGYTF. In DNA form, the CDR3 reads TGTGCCAGCAGACCCCCGGGACAGGGTAACTATGGCTACACCTTC.

The CDR3 sequence: CASSLGLPNNEQFF. CDR3 bases: TGTGCCAGCAGCCTGGGACTACCAAACAATGAGCAGTTCTTC. V is TRBV5-6 and J is TRBJ2-1, with TRBD2 identical over 7 bases. The CDR3 covers 14 residues. V shed 4 bases, J shed 5 bases, and the junction held 6 bases outside the gene matches. In germline, CDR1 is SGHDT, CDR2 YYEEEE.

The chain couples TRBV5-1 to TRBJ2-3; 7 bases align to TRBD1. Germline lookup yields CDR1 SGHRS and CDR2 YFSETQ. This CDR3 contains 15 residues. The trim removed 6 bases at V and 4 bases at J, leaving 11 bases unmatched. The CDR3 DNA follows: TGCGCCAGCAAGGAAGGGGGCGCTTACTCAGATACGCAGTATTTT. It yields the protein CASKEGGAYSDTQYF.

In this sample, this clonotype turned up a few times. The CDR3 loop reads CASSARTSGTSYEQYF. The CDR3, as DNA: TGCGCCAGCAGCGCCCGGACTAGCGGGACCTCCTACGAGCAGTACTTC. The rearrangement uses TRBV5-1 and TRBJ2-7; 12 nucleotides agree with TRBD2. There are 16 residues in the CDR3. J lost 0 bases, V lost 4 bases, and 5 bases had no gene match. Germline CDR1 and CDR2: SGHRS and YFSETQ.

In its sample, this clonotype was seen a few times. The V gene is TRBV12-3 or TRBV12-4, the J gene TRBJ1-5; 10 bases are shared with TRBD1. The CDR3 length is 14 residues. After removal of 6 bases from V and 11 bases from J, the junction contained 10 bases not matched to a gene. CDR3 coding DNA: TGTGCCAGCAGCTTCAGTGGACAGGGGGAAACCCAGCATTTT. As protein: CASSFSGQGETQHF.

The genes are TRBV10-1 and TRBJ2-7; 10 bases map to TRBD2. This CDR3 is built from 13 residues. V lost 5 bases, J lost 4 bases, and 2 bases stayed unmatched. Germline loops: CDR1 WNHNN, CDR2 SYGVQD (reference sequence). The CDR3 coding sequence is TGCGCCAGCAGTAGTAGCGGGAGGTACGAGCAGTACTTC. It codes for CASSSSGRYEQYF.

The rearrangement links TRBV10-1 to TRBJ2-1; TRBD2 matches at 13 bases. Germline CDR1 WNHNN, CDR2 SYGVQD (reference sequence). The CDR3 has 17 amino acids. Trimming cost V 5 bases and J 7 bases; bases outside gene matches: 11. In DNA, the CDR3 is TGCGCCAGCAGTCTTTCCTGGACTAGCGGGAGAAAGAATGAGCAGTTCTTC. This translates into CASSLSWTSGRKNEQFF.

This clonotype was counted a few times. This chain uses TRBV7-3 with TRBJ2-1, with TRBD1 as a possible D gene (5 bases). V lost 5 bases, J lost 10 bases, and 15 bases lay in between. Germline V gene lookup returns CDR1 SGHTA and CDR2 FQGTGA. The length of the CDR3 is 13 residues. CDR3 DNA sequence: TGTGCCAGCAGCCGTCAAGGGGCGGCAGAGCAGTTCTTC. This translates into CASSRQGAAEQFF.

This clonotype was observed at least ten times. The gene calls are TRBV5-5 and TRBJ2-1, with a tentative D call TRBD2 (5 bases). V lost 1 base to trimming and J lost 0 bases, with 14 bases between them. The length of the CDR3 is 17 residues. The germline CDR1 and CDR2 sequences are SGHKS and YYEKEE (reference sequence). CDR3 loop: CASSLRGYESSYNEQFF. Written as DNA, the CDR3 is TGTGCCAGCAGCTTGCGGGGATACGAAAGCTCCTACAATGAGCAGTTCTTC.

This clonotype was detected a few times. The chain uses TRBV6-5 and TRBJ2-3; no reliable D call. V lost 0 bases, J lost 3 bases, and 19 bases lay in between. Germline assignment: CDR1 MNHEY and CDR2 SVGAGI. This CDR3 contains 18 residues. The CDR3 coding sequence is TGTGCCAGCAGTTACTCGCCGGTTTGGAGAGGAAAAACAGATACGCAGTATTTT. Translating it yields CASSYSPVWRGKTDTQYF.

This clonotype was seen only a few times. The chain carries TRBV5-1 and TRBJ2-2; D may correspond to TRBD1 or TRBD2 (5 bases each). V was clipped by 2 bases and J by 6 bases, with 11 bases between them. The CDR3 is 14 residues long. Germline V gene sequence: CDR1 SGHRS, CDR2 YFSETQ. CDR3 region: CASSFEGPPGELFF. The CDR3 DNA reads TGCGCCAGCAGCTTCGAGGGACCTCCCGGGGAGCTGTTTTTT.

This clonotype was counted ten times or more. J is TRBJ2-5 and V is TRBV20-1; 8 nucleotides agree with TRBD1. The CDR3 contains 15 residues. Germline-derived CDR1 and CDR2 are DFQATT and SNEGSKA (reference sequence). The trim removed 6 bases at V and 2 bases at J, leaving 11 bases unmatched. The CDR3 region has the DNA TGCAGTGCGACAGGGGCGGTGACGTGGCAAGAGACCCAGTACTTC. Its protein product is CSATGAVTWQETQYF.